One sample yielded the 32 T cell receptor beta chains listed below, sequenced in a study of blood T cells in healthy people across ages. A second PCR, run for about 6 to 11 cycles, used a sample-barcoded 5' primer plus a J-beta primer mix. TCRdb independently ran MiXCR on the 5' RACE reads; one entry per CDR3 protein. This sample has about 1.6 million distinct CDR3 sequences; roughly 32% occur once, and the top ten carry 11%. The sample was blood. These TCRs come from a woman aged 30 to 39 in good health.

This chain connects TRBV29-1 to TRBJ2-1; D unresolved. Germline CDR1 is SQVTM and CDR2 is ANQGSEA. This CDR3 has 11 amino acids. V was trimmed by 4 bases and J by 7 bases, leaving 8 bases between them. CDR3 coding DNA: TGCAGCGTTGCGGTTGGTAATGAGCAGTTCTTC. Its protein product is CSVAVGNEQFF.

This clonotype was seen repeatedly, ten times or more. J is TRBJ2-7 and V is TRBV18; D is ambiguous. The length of the CDR3 is 13 residues. Trimming removed 8 bases at V and 2 bases at J, with 13 bases between. Germline loops: CDR1 KGHSH, CDR2 LQKENI. CDR3 sequence reads: CASSPLAAYEQYF. The DNA for the CDR3 is TGTGCCAGCAGCCCCTTGGCCGCCTACGAGCAGTACTTC.

This chain links TRBV25-1 with TRBJ2-1, with unresolved D. V lost 1 base and J 5 bases, leaving 12 bases between the germline ends. The germline V gene has CDR1 MGHDK and CDR2 SYGVNS. The CDR3 spans 15 residues. CDR3 DNA: TGTGCCAGCAGTGAATTGACCGGGCTGGACAATGAGCAGTTCTTC. It yields the protein CASSELTGLDNEQFF.

This clonotype was detected many times. This chain links TRBV29-1 with TRBJ2-7; a possible D gene is TRBD2 (5 bases). The CDR3 covers 13 residues. From germline, CDR1 is SQVTM and CDR2 ANQGSEA. V lost 5 bases to trimming and J lost 0 bases, with 11 bases between them. Here the CDR3 reads CSVRERTSYEQYF. In DNA form, the CDR3 reads TGCAGCGTTAGGGAGCGGACCTCCTACGAGCAGTACTTC.

The CDR3 DNA follows: TGTGCCAGCAGCAAAAGGGGGCAGGGAAGAACTGAGCAGTTCTTC. Translated: CASSKRGQGRTEQFF. V and J are TRBV21-1 and TRBJ2-1; the listed D gene, TRBD1, was not tested against the DNA. TRBV21-1 corresponds to a pseudogene. This CDR3 has 15 amino acids.

Only a few counts were recorded for this clonotype. The chain has TRBV3-1 and TRBJ2-4; D is possibly TRBD1 (6 bases). The germline V gene has CDR1 LGHDT and CDR2 YNNKEL (reference sequence). This CDR3 comprises 13 residues. V gave up 1 base and J gave up 8 bases, with 9 bases separating them. CDR3 loop: CASSQAGVDIQYF. CDR3 bases: TGTGCCAGCAGCCAAGCAGGGGTGGACATTCAGTACTTC. Variable domain in full (rest from reference TRBV3-1 and TRBJ2-4): DTAVSQTPKYLVTQMGNDKSIKCEQNLGHDTMYWYKQDSKKFLKIMFSYNNKELIINETVPNRFSPKSPDKAHLNLHINSLELGDSAVYFCASSQAGVDIQYFGAGTRLSVL.

This clonotype was counted only a few times. CDR3 bases: TGTGCCAGCAGTTCCCCAGTCTGGGATGAGCAGTTCTTC. Translating gives CASSSPVWDEQFF. The chain recombines TRBV2 with TRBJ2-1; D remains unclear. Deletions cut 5 bases from V and 8 bases from J, with 13 bases between. Looked up from germline, CDR1 is SNHLY and CDR2 is FYNNEI. The CDR3 is 13 amino acids.

This sequence joins TRBV30 and TRBJ2-5; TRBD1 matches at 8 bases. TRBJ2-7 explains the end of the DNA better; the J call may be wrong. CDR3 length: 16 residues. Per germline, CDR1 GTSNPN and CDR2 SVGIG (reference sequence). This CDR3 is CAWSRGQGKLEDEQYF. The CDR3 nucleotides read TGTGCCTGGAGTCGTGGACAGGGAAAGTTGGAGGACGAGCAGTACTTC.

This chain joins TRBV24-1 and TRBJ2-3; perhaps TRBD2 as D (6 bases). V was pared by 1 base and J by 1 base, with 8 bases between. From germline, CDR1 is KGHDR and CDR2 SFDVKD. The CDR3 has 15 amino acids. The CDR3 loop reads CATSDFGGGTDTQYF. CDR3 sequence (DNA): TGTGCCACCAGTGATTTTGGCGGGGGCACAGATACGCAGTATTTT.

With regard to this clonotype: The junction differs from germline at one of its ends, possibly a read error. V and J are TRBV7-6 and TRBJ2-7; D may be TRBD2 (5 bases). With the DNA end fitting TRBJ2-5 better, the J assignment may be wrong. The germline V gene encodes CDR1 SGHVS and CDR2 FNYEAQ. This CDR3 region has 18 residues. The CDR3 sequence is CAGSPAEEAADEAETQYF. In nucleotides, the CDR3 is TGTGCCGGCAGCCCAGCGGAGGAGGCGGCCGACGAAGCGGAGACCCAGTACTTC.

The sample holds a few counts of this clonotype. The genes are TRBV6-1 and TRBJ2-7, with D unresolved. V was clipped by 2 bases and J by 6 bases, with 11 bases between them. CDR3 length: 13 residues. The germline V gene encodes CDR1 MNHNS and CDR2 SASEGT. CDR3 bases: TGTGCCAGCAGTGAATATTTGGGTGTCGAGCAGTACTTC. This codes for CASSEYLGVEQYF.

V gene TRBV5-6 combines with J gene TRBJ2-6; D ambiguous. This CDR3 is 17 amino acids long. Looked up from germline, CDR1 is SGHDT and CDR2 is YYEEEE. V lost 4 bases and J 0 bases, leaving 14 bases between the germline ends. This CDR3 reads CASSPSHGDSGANVLTF. Here the CDR3 DNA reads TGTGCCAGCAGCCCCTCCCATGGGGACTCTGGGGCCAACGTCCTGACTTTC.

This clonotype turned up a few times. CDR3 DNA: TGCAGTGCTAGAGTGTCTAGCGGGAGTGGGGAGACCCAGTACTTC. This encodes CSARVSSGSGETQYF. V usage is TRBV20-1 and J usage is TRBJ2-5, with TRBD2 matching over 10 bases. This CDR3 spans 15 amino acids. J was trimmed by 5 bases and V by 1 base; bases with no gene match: 7. Germline CDR1 DFQATT, CDR2 SNEGSKA (reference sequence).

The chain employs TRBV7-2 and TRBJ1-5; no clear D gene. In germline, CDR1 is SGHTA, CDR2 FQGNSA. The CDR3 is 15 amino acids. Deletions cut 1 base from V and 5 bases from J, with 12 bases between. CDR3 amino acids: CASSLVTDKDQPQHF. The DNA for the CDR3 is TGTGCCAGCAGCTTAGTAACAGACAAGGATCAGCCCCAGCATTTT.

The rearrangement uses TRBV5-1 and TRBJ2-5; TRBD1 or TRBD2 may be the D gene (5 bases each). The germline V gene encodes CDR1 SGHRS and CDR2 YFSETQ. The CDR3 runs 14 residues. The V gene lost 5 bases and the J gene lost 0 bases, with 11 bases spanning the gap. The CDR3 loop is CASRGVTYQETQYF. CDR3 in DNA: TGCGCCAGCAGGGGGGTGACGTACCAAGAGACCCAGTACTTC.

Details on this clonotype: Possible read error: a much larger clone is one base away. The genes are TRBV7-2 and TRBJ2-5, with 10 bases lining up with TRBD2. The DNA matches TRBJ2-7 better at its end, which makes the J call doubtful. This CDR3 is built from 15 residues. CDR1 is SGHTA and CDR2 is FQGNSA in the germline V gene. The CDR3 loop is CANSVGLADTYEQYF. The DNA of the CDR3 is TGTGCCAACAGCGTTGGACTAGCGGATACCTACGAGCAGTACTTC.

On this clonotype itself: A read error is possible here, since a much larger clone lies one base away. CDR3 in amino acids: CSARDIYGTSGGYSEQFF. The CDR3 coding sequence is TGCAGTGCTAGAGATATCTACGGGACTAGCGGAGGTTACAGTGAGCAGTTCTTC. This chain connects TRBV20-1 to TRBJ2-1; TRBD2 matches at 11 bases. Looked up from germline, CDR1 is DFQATT and CDR2 is SNEGSKA (reference sequence). CDR3 length equals 18 residues.

This chain connects TRBV20-1 to TRBJ1-6; 7 bases align to TRBD1. Trimming took 4 bases from V and 6 from J; bases not matched to a gene: 6. Looked up from germline, CDR1 is DFQATT and CDR2 is SNEGSKA (reference sequence). This CDR3 spans 14 amino acids. This chain's CDR3 is CSAIEGQPNSPLHF. In DNA, the CDR3 is TGCAGTGCTATCGAGGGACAGCCTAATTCACCCCTCCACTTT.

This clonotype has just a few counts. The J gene is TRBJ2-7, the V gene TRBV5-1, with 7 bases fitting TRBD1. The CDR3 has 17 residues. CDR1 is SGHRS and CDR2 is YFSETQ in the germline V gene. V trimming: 4 bases; J trimming: 2 bases; junction bases outside the gene matches: 15. CDR3 nucleotide sequence: TGCGCCAGCAGCGGAACCATTCAACAGGGGCAGACCTACGAGCAGTACTTC. This gives the protein CASSGTIQQGQTYEQYF.

On this clonotype: The junction differs from germline at one of its ends, possibly a read error. The chain uses TRBV11-2 and TRBJ2-7, with TRBD2 identical over 10 bases. CDR3 length: 14 residues. Germline assignment: CDR1 SGHAT and CDR2 FQNNGV. CDR3 sequence: CASSIPGLAYVQYF. The CDR3 DNA follows: TGTGCCAGCAGCATCCCGGGACTAGCGTACGTGCAGTACTTC.

The CDR3 is CASSQVETLAYNEQFF. Written as DNA, the CDR3 is TGTGCCAGCAGCCAAGTTGAAACTCTCGCCTACAATGAGCAGTTCTTC. The chain uses TRBV14 and TRBJ2-1; the D is unclear. The CDR3 length is 16 residues. Trimming cost V 1 base and J 2 bases, with 12 bases left between them. Germline loops: CDR1 SGHDN, CDR2 FVKESK.

This clonotype has only a few counts. The chain has TRBV10-3 and TRBJ2-5, with no clear D. Trimming removed 2 bases from V and 13 bases from J, with 20 bases in between. This CDR3 has 14 residues. In germline, CDR1 is ENHRY, CDR2 SYGVKD. In DNA form, the CDR3 reads TGTGCCATCAGTGAGACGGACGGATCGGTTATTCGGTACTTC. Protein: CAISETDGSVIRYF.

A remark on this clonotype: A junction end diverges from the germline sequence, so it may reflect a read error. The rearrangement links TRBV12-3 or TRBV12-4 to TRBJ2-1, with 12 bases identical to TRBD2. The length of the CDR3 is 16 residues. The CDR3 nucleotides read TGTGCCAGCAGTCATGGACTAGCGGGGTCCTACAATGAGCAGGTCTTC. Protein product: CASSHGLAGSYNEQVF.

This clonotype was observed a handful of times. The chain uses TRBV11-2 and TRBJ2-7; 8 bases are shared with TRBD2. V lost 4 bases to trimming and J lost 2 bases; unmatched junction nucleotides: 1. Germline V gene lookup returns CDR1 SGHAT and CDR2 FQNNGV. The CDR3 is 13 amino acids. The DNA for the CDR3 is TGTGCCAGCAGCTGGCGGGAGGCCTACGAGCAGTACTTC. Protein sequence: CASSWREAYEQYF.

A few counts support this clonotype. The V gene is TRBV7-9, the J gene TRBJ2-1; D may correspond to TRBD1 or TRBD2 (5 bases each). Germline CDR1 SEHNR, CDR2 FQNEAQ (reference sequence). V was cut by 5 bases and J by 2 bases, with 16 bases left in between. CDR3 size: 16 residues. The chain's CDR3 is CASSPRSRGTYNEQFF. The CDR3 DNA is TGTGCCAGCAGCCCCCGTTCCCGGGGCACCTACAATGAGCAGTTCTTC.

The chain couples TRBV20-1 to TRBJ1-2, with no clear D. Germline CDR1 DFQATT, CDR2 SNEGSKA (reference sequence). The V gene lost 5 bases and the J gene lost 3 bases, with 16 bases spanning the gap. This CDR3 is built from 14 residues. DNA for the CDR3: TGCAGTGCTCCTAAGAGGGAGGGTTACTATGGCTACACCTTC. Its protein is CSAPKREGYYGYTF.

This chain connects TRBV30 to TRBJ2-2; 8 positions match TRBD2. CDR3 length: 14 residues. The ends lost 5 bases at V and 7 bases at J; junction bases unmatched: 9. Germline loops: CDR1 GTSNPN, CDR2 SVGIG (reference sequence). The CDR3 loop is CAWEGLAEVGELFF. The CDR3 DNA is TGTGCCTGGGAAGGACTAGCCGAAGTCGGGGAGCTGTTTTTT.

Regarding this clonotype: The junction shows a germline mismatch at one end, possibly a read error. This chain uses TRBV14 with TRBJ2-7; D not resolved. Germline CDR1 is SGHDN and CDR2 is FVKESK. The CDR3 totals 16 residues. CDR3 DNA sequence: TGTGCCGGCAGCCACGTGGCCGGTAGGAGCTCCTACGAGCAGTACTTC. This gives the protein CAGSHVAGRSSYEQYF.

The chain links TRBV7-3 to TRBJ2-4, with 12 bases identical to TRBD1. Trimming at V came to 5 bases and at J to 4 bases, leaving 6 bases not matched to a gene. CDR1 is SGHTA and CDR2 is FQGTGA in the germline V gene. This CDR3 spans 16 amino acids. The CDR3 DNA sequence: TGTGCCAGCAGCCCGGGACAGGGGGCAAGGAAAAACATTCAGTACTTC. As protein: CASSPGQGARKNIQYF.

Details on this clonotype: This may stem from a read error, because a much larger clone lies one nucleotide away. The conserved closing phenylalanine or tryptophan is absent in this CDR3, likely reflecting a read error. This chain joins TRBV29-1 and TRBJ2-5; TRBD2 is a possible D gene (5 bases). CDR1 and CDR2 (germline): SQVTM, ANQGSEA. This CDR3 has 15 residues. The CDR3 DNA reads as TGCAGTGCTATCGAGGGCCACCAGACTCAAGAGACCCAGTACTTA. Translation: CSAIEGHQTQETQYL.

V usage is TRBV5-1 and J usage is TRBJ1-2; 8 bases map to TRBD1. This CDR3 is 16 amino acids long. From germline, CDR1 is SGHRS and CDR2 YFSETQ. The J segment lost 9 bases and the V segment lost 0 bases, leaving 13 bases of the junction unmatched. CDR3 in DNA: TGCGCCAGCAGCTTGGCCTGGACAGGGAAAGACACAAGCTACACCTTC. This gives the protein CASSLAWTGKDTSYTF.

This chain joins TRBV20-1 and TRBJ1-3; possible D gene TRBD1, 5 bases. This CDR3 has 14 residues. The germline CDR1 and CDR2 sequences are DFQATT and SNEGSKA (reference sequence). V dropped 3 bases and J dropped 2 bases, with 11 bases sitting between them. The CDR3 sequence is CSARHGGPGNTIYF. In DNA form, the CDR3 reads TGCAGTGCTAGGCACGGGGGACCTGGAAACACCATATATTTT.